What follows is one T cell receptor (beta chain) and its context. This sample was taken from a study of CD8 T cells in Susac syndrome. From blood CD8+ and CD4+ T cells, TCR beta sequences were generated. The RNA input was roughly 0.45 to 1 ug, and it was reverse transcribed with random hexamers. Amplification of TCR beta CDR3 spanned 54 Vbeta and 13 Jbeta via immunoSEQ multiplex PCR. TCRdb re-called the immunoSEQ multiplex PCR reads with MiXCR, one entry per CDR3 protein. The data hold 210,000 or so distinct CDR3 sequences, with 80% to 95% observed a single time. V shed 11 bases and J 4 bases; nucleotides not matched to a gene: 4. This CDR3 is built from 11 residues. From germline, CDR1 is MNHNS and CDR2 SASEGT.

The chain links TRBV6-1 to TRBJ2-5, with 7 bases matching TRBD2. The specimen was CD8+ T cells from PBMCs. This TCR came from a human donor with multiple sclerosis. CDR3 coding DNA: TGTGCCGCGAGGGAGGGAGAGACCCAGTACTTC. It is translated as CAAREGETQYF.